This record looks at one T cell receptor (beta chain) sequence and its context. Its antigen is not known. The CDR3 has 12 residues. TCRdb keeps only in-frame clones here, not all; method: immunoSEQ multiplex PCR. The data hold approximately 96,000 clones, with roughly 84% observed a single time. The data stem from a study of T cell responses to AZD1222 COVID-19 vaccine. General study points: Baseline testing showed seropositivity in only five or six AZD1222 recipients. Repertoires were collected only later (after the peak T cell response had occurred).

The chain uses TRBV12-1 and TRBJ2-3; whether TRBD2, the table's D call, matches the DNA was not checked. TRBV12-1 is a known pseudogene. This material consisted of peripheral blood, taken 28 days after the second AZD1222 dose. This sequence was found in an adult who received the AZD1222 COVID-19 vaccine. The CDR3 DNA reads TGTGCCAGCAGCTTTGCCGTGGATACGCAGTATTTT. Its protein product is CASSFAVDTQYF.